One T cell receptor (beta chain) is described in this entry. The antigen it binds to is not known. The record has no base qualities; no much larger clone is one base away. The sample comes from a study of TIL therapy for anti-PD-1-resistant metastatic lung cancer (dated by TCRdb to the early 2020s). The study in broad terms: Before any PD-1/PD-L1 blockade was given, tumors were harvested, nivolumab was then administered, and patients who progressed went on to receive lymphodepletion, an infusion of expanded TIL, and IL-2. T cell receptor beta sequencing of tumor and peripheral blood was used to follow clonotypes across the tumor, the expanded TIL product and serial blood samples. A median non-synonymous tumor mutation burden of more than 1.2 mutations per megabase was determined across the cohort by whole-exome sequencing. The cohort was predominantly lung adenocarcinoma, with four EGFR-mutant and two ALK-rearranged tumors, and half of patients were current or former smokers. Enrolled patients had a median age of around 56 years (range roughly 35-85) and a median tumor PD-L1 proportion score of approximately 6.6%. Points the paper makes about the study in general: The baseline peripheral repertoire was partially replaced by infused TIL clonotypes, which then decayed over months, and persistence showed no apparent association with response. The study protocol defined all tumor marker inferences as exploratory. The cohort was highly selected, including more treatment-naive, never-smoker and oncogene-addicted patients than is typical, which limits generalizability.

Per the publication, the time point label means: pre-treatment sample, taken before nivolumab and TIL therapy. Adults with stage 4 NSCLC were enrolled in a dual-center phase I trial from late 2017 to early 2020. The samples were drawn from an open-label, single-arm phase I trial testing tumor-infiltrating lymphocyte therapy combined with nivolumab in advanced non-small cell lung cancer. Blood mononuclear cells from EDTA tubes were separated on a Ficoll gradient and snap-frozen as pellets, and DNA was extracted from the cells using a Qiagen mini-prep kit. Using bias-controlled multiplex PCR with the immunoSEQ v3 hsTCRB kit, the TCR beta CDR3 regions were amplified from genomic DNA. TCR libraries were sequenced on an Illumina NextSeq 500 to some 1.8 million read pairs for survey level or 5-6 million for deep level. Per the source publication's procedure: The immunoSEQ Analyzer software assigned V, D and J genes, filtered out non-productive sequences, and reported clonality. Repertoires were compared by productive Simpson clonality and by the Morisita overlap index of productive TRB rearrangements between infused TIL and blood. Absolute clonotype counts in blood were estimated as lymphocyte count times CD3+ fraction times the clone's productive frequency. This immuneACCESS table, as held by TCRdb, lists in-frame sequences with V and J called but not all clones. Of the missing ones, under half trace to an unresolved V gene in checked studies; the others have no known cause. V, J and clone size derive from that table, while D and trimming were established from the DNA sequence. The sample has some 43,000 clones on record, around three quarters of them singletons. Clones ranked in the top ten supply approximately 16% of the sample.

V lost 5 bases and J lost 8 bases, and the count of bases not matched to a germline gene is 9. There are 15 amino acids in the CDR3, from cysteine to phenylalanine inclusive. Only the CDR3 DNA is retained, 45 bases long and in frame from the first base. CDR1 and CDR2 are drawn from the germline V gene: SNHLY, FYNNEI. Recombination linked TRBV2 to TRBJ2-1, with TRBD2 identical over 10 junction bases. The receptor comes from a man in his 70s with non-small cell lung cancer. The sequencing used blood, collected at baseline. The nucleotides are TGTGCCAGCAGTCTAAGCGGGAGGGCTTCGGATGAGCAGTTCTTC. This translates into CASSLSGRASDEQFF. The reference TRBV2 and TRBJ2-1 proteins fill in what lies around the CDR3, so the full variable domain reads EPEVTQTPSHQVTQMGQEVILRCVPISNHLYFYWYRQILGQKVEFLVSFYNNEISEKSEIFDDQFSVERPDGSNFTLKIRSTKLEDSAMYFCASSLSGRASDEQFFGPGTRLTVL.